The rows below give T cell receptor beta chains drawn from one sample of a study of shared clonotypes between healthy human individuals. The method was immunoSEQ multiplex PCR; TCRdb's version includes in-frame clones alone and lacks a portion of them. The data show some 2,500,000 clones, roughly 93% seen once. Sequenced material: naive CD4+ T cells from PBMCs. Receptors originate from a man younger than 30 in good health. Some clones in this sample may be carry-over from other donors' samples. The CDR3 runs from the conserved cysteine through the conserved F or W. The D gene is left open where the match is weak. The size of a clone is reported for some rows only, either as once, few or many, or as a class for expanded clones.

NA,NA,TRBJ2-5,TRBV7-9,TGTGCCAGCAGCTTACTAGAGACCCAGTACTTC,CASSLLETQYF
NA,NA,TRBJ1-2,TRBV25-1,TGTGCCAGCAGTGAGGCCCAGAGCTATGGCTACACCTTC,CASSEAQSYGYTF
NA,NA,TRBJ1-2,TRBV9,TGTGCCAGCAGCGTAGCAGGGAACTATGGCTACACCTTC,CASSVAGNYGYTF
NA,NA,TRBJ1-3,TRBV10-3,TGTGCCATCAGTGGCTGGGACTCTGGAAACACCATATATTTT,CAISGWDSGNTIYF
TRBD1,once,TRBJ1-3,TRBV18,TGTGCCAGCACCCCCCTCGCCCAAGGACAGGGGAGGAACACCATATATTTT,CASTPLAQGQGRNTIYF
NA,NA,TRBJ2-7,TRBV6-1,TGTGCCCTCCCGGGACACTTCTACGAGCAGTACTTC,CALPGHFYEQYF
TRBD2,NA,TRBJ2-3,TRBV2,TGTGCCAGCGCTAAAGGACTAGCGGGAGGGGATACGCAGTATTTT,CASAKGLAGGDTQYF
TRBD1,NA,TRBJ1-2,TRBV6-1,TGTGCCAGCAGTGTTCGGGACAGGGGCGTGTATGGCTACACCTTC,CASSVRDRGVYGYTF
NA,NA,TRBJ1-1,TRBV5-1,TGCGCCAGCAGCTTGGGGGGCGAGAACACTGAAGCTTTCTTT,CASSLGGENTEAFF
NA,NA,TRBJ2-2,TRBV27,TGTGCCAGCAGTATGAGGACTACGAACACCGGGGAGCTGTTTTTT,CASSMRTTNTGELFF
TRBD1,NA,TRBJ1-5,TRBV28,TGTGCCAGCAGCTCGGGGACAGGGGGTGACAATCAGCCCCAGCATTTT,CASSSGTGGDNQPQHF
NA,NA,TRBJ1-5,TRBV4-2,TGTGCCAGCAGCCAAGTTGGGGCTGCAAAACAGCCCCAGCATTTT,CASSQVGAAKQPQHF
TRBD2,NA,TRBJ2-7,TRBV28,TGTGCCAGCAGTGCTCAACTAGCGGGCCAACTCTACGAGCAGTACTTC,CASSAQLAGQLYEQYF
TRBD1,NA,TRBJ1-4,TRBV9,TGTGCCAGCAGCGTGACAGGGGCGAATGAAAAACTGTTTTTT,CASSVTGANEKLFF
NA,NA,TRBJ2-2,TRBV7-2,TGTGCCAGCAGCTTACTGGACATTGGGAACACCGGGGAGCTGTTTTTT,CASSLLDIGNTGELFF
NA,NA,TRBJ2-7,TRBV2,TGTGCCAGCAGTCCCGGGCCCGCGAGGGAGCAGTACTTC,CASSPGPAREQYF
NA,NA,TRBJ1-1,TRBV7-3,TGTGCCAGCAGTCTCCTCGTGACCACTGAAGCTTTCTTT,CASSLLVTTEAFF
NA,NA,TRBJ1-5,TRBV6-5,TGTGCCAGCAGTTACAGGAGAAATCAGCCCCAGCATTTT,CASSYRRNQPQHF
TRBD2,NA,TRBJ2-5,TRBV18,TGTGCCAGCTCACCCGGACTAGCGGGAGTCAGTTTGGGAGAGACCCAGTACTTC,CASSPGLAGVSLGETQYF
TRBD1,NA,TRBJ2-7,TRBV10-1,TGCGCCAGCAGTTCGGGGACAGGGGTCCACGAGCAGTACTTC,CASSSGTGVHEQYF
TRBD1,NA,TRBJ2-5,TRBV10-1,TGCGCCAGCAGTAGGGACAGGGCCCAAGAGACCCAGTACTTC,CASSRDRAQETQYF
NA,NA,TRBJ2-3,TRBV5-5,TGTGCCAGCAGCCCCTTGGCAGGGGGCACAGATACGCAGTATTTT,CASSPLAGGTDTQYF
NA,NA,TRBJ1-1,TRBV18,TGCGCCAGCTCACAGGAGATGAACACTGAAGCTTTCTTT,CASSQEMNTEAFF
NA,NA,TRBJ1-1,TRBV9,TGTGCCAGCAGCGCCTCCTATACAGAGAACACTGAAGCTTTCTTT,CASSASYTENTEAFF
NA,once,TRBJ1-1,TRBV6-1,TGTGCCTTCGGGCGGGGGGCAGGCACTGAAGCTTTCTTT,CAFGRGAGTEAFF
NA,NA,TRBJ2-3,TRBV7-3,TGTGCCAGCAGCTTAAGGGTTAGCACAGATACGCAGTATTTT,CASSLRVSTDTQYF
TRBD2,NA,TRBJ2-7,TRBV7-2,TGTGCCAGCAGCTTAGCGGGAGCGGGAGTGACCGAGCAGTACTTC,CASSLAGAGVTEQYF
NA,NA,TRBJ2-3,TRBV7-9,TGTGCCAGCAGCCCGACGAGCTACACAGATACGCAGTATTTT,CASSPTSYTDTQYF
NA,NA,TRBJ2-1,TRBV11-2,TGTGCCAGCAGCCTATACCGTCCAGGCGGTTCCTACAATGAGCAGTTCTTC,CASSLYRPGGSYNEQFF
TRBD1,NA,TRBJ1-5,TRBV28,TGTGCCAGCAGTACTACCCGACAGGGCGGTCAGCCCCAGCATTTT,CASSTTRQGGQPQHF
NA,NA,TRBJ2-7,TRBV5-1,TGCGCCAGCACCCAGGGAAGAGAGTCCTACGAGCAGTACTTC,CASTQGRESYEQYF
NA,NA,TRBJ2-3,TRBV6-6,TGTGCCAGCAGCCGGCTGACGAGCACAGATACGCAGTATTTT,CASSRLTSTDTQYF